The present T cell receptor beta chain was sequenced within a study of T-cell memory formation after mild COVID-19. TCRdb used MiXCR to reprocess the 5' RACE reads, holding one entry per CDR3 protein. The repertoire holds about 340,000 distinct CDR3 sequences, with approximately 21% as singletons. The CDR3 loop spans 14 amino acids. V shed 4 bases and J 5 bases; nucleotides not matched to a gene: 9. The germline CDR1 and CDR2 sequences are DFQATT and SNEGSKA (reference sequence). Sample: PBMCs or a T cell subset sorted from them (not recorded which). The rearrangement joins TRBV20-1 to TRBJ2-5, with TRBD2 identical over 8 bases. This sequence was found in an adult woman who had mild COVID-19 (a few samples of this study predate the infection). Cell type and time point are not known. The CDR3 DNA sequence: TGCAGTGCTAATCCCGGGAGGGCCCTGGAGACCCAGTACTTC. Amino acid sequence: CSANPGRALETQYF.